This T cell receptor (beta chain) was obtained from a study of blood T cell repertoires in COVID-19 (dated by TCRdb to 2018 to 2021). Regarding the complete study: The collaborator samples originated in the United States, Italy and Spain and spanned the acute and convalescent phases of COVID-19. The dataset comprised deeply sampled blood TCRbeta repertoires from subjects exposed to, actively infected with, or recovered from COVID-19. The prospective study material was composed of cDNA or gDNA derived from T cells, B-cell-depleted T cells, or PBMCs. Where available, HLA class I and class II types were taken from metadata supplied by the sample provider and were not determined by assay-based typing. The repertoires were released in a freely available public database meant as a resource for research on the immune response to SARS-CoV-2. Samples came from the ongoing ImmuneRACE study (first 160 participants) plus 1,254 subjects from 6 global collaborators. The sample metadata nearly always contained a de-identified subject ID, COVID-19 status, age in years and sex.

From the germline V gene (reference sequence), CDR1 is SEHNR and CDR2 is FQNEAQ. V loses 1 base at its end and J loses 3 bases; junction bases beyond the gene matches: 6. From the cysteine up to the phenylalanine, the CDR3 has a length of 15 residues. The entry retains the CDR3 DNA only, 45 bases that are in frame from base 1. The immunoSEQ Assay, a bias-controlled multiplex PCR, was used to amplify TCRbeta CDR3 regions from genomic DNA. As for how the authors treated the data: Nucleated cell counts per sample were estimated from amplification of reference gene primers within the assay. To quantify the absolute abundance of each unique TCRbeta CDR3 rearrangement, sequence reads were collapsed and filtered. For each sample, productive Simpson clonality was calculated by taking the square root of Simpson's diversity index across productive rearrangements. TCRdb retrieved this table from immuneACCESS and kept in-frame rearrangements only. Not all clones are present; in checked studies, unresolved V genes account for under half, and no reason is known for the remainder. D and trimming come from the DNA, and the V and J calls and clone size come from that table. The sample table records approximately 210,000 clones; 81% of these occur just once. The leading ten clones occupy more than 8.5% of the sample.

Participants in the prospective study were aged about 18 to 95 years, lived in about two dozen United States geographic areas, and enrolled through a virtual design. In the prospective study, cohorts were assigned on the basis of participant-reported clinical history obtained from a screening survey and a study questionnaire. Mobile phlebotomists in the prospective study collected whole blood, serum and a nasopharyngeal or oropharyngeal swab from every participant. Participants in the prospective study had the option to provide additional blood draws and questionnaires over a roughly two-month period. Prospective study blood samples were shipped either frozen or at room temperature before DNA extraction. The paper as a whole reports these results and caveats: The quantity of clinical and demographic metadata differed by source and by participant and was supplied without curation.

A remark on this clone: Its antigen is not yet known. No per-base quality is available; no much larger clone lies one base away.

The V and J genes are TRBV7-9 and TRBJ2-7; the junction holds 7 bases that match TRBD2. The sample consisted of PBMCs or T cells enriched from blood (not recorded which). The clonotype originates from a woman between 45 and 60 years old with acute COVID-19. The nucleotide sequence is given as TGTGCCAGCAGCTTAGTAACGGGGGGTAACTACGAGCAGTACTTC. Its product reads: CASSLVTGGNYEQYF.